This TCR beta chain was sequenced in a study of T cell responses to AZD1222 COVID-19 vaccine. TCRdb's table, derived via immunoSEQ multiplex PCR, lists solely in-frame clones and lacks some. The sample has about 130,000 clones, about nine tenths seen once. Regarding this clone: As yet, its antigen is unknown.

CDR3 length equals 11 residues. Germline V gives CDR1 DFQATT, CDR2 SNEGSKA (reference sequence). V was shortened by 3 bases and J by 4 bases, with 7 bases between the two germline ends. Findings and caveats of the study: With two AZD1222 doses given, Spike-specific TCR breadth and depth both rose. Only a handful of AZD1222 recipients, more than 5 in all, had baseline seropositivity. Among spike-specific TCRs, nearly half reportedly target unmutated variant regions.

This chain links TRBV20-1 with TRBJ2-7, with D unresolved. This TCR was recovered from an adult in good health. The material sequenced was peripheral blood, taken on day 0 of AZD1222 vaccination. CDR3: CSARAPYEQYF. CDR3 in DNA: TGCAGTGCTAGGGCCCCTTACGAGCAGTACTTC.